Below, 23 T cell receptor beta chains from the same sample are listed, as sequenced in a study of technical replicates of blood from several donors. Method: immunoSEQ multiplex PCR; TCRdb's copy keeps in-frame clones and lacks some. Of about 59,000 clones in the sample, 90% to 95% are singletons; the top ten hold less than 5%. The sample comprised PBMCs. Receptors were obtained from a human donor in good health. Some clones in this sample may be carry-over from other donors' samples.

This CDR3 reads CATETGDTGELFF. CDR3 coding DNA: TGTGCCACAGAAACAGGGGACACCGGGGAGCTGTTTTTT. V is TRBV10-3 and J is TRBJ2-2; 7 bases match TRBD1. From germline, CDR1 is ENHRY and CDR2 SYGVKD. This CDR3 is 13 amino acids long. V was clipped by 10 bases and J by 3 bases; unmatched bases: 5.

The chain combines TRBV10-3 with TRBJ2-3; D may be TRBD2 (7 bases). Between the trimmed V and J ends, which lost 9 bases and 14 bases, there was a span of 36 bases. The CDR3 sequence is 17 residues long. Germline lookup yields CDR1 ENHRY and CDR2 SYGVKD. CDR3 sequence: CAMVWGGVGQIRRGPYF. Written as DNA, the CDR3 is TGTGCCATGGTCTGGGGGGGGGTTGGTCAGATACGCAGGGGCCCGTATTTT.

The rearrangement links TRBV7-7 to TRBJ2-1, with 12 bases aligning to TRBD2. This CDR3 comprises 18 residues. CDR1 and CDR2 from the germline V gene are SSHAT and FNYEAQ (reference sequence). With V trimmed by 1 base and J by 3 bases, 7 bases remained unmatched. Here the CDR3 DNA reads TGTGCCAGCAGCTTAGGACTAGCGGGAGAGGGGTTCTACAATGAGCAGTTCTTC. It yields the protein CASSLGLAGEGFYNEQFF.

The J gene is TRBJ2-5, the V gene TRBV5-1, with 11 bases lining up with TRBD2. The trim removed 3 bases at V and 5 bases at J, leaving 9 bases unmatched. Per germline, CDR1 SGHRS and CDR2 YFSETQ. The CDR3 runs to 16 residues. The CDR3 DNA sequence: TGCGCCAGCAGCTACGTAGCGGGAGGGCCTCCGGAGACCCAGTACTTC. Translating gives CASSYVAGGPPETQYF. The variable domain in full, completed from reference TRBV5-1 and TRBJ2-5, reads KAGVTQTPRYLIKTRGQQVTLSCSPISGHRSVSWYQQTPGQGLQFLFEYFSETQRNKGNFPGRFSGRQFSNSRSEMNVSTLELGDSALYLCASSYVAGGPPETQYFGPGTRLLVL.

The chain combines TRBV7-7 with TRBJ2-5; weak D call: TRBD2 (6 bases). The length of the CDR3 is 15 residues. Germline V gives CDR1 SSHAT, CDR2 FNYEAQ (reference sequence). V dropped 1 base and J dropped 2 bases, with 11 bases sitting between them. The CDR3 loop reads CASSLGGVRQETQYF. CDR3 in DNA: TGTGCCAGCAGCTTAGGGGGGGTACGACAAGAGACCCAGTACTTC.

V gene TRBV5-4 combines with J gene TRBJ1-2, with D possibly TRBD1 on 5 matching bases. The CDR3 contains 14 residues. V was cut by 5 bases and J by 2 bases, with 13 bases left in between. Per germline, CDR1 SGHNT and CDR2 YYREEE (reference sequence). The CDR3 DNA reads TGTGCCAGCAGGGGGAACCGGGGGAACTATGGCTACACCTTC. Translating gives CASRGNRGNYGYTF.

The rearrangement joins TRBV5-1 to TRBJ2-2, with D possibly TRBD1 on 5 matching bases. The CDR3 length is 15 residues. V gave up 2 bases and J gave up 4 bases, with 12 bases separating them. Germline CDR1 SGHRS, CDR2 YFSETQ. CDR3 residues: CASSFLAGSTGELFF. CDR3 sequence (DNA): TGCGCCAGCAGCTTCTTGGCAGGGTCCACCGGGGAGCTGTTTTTT.

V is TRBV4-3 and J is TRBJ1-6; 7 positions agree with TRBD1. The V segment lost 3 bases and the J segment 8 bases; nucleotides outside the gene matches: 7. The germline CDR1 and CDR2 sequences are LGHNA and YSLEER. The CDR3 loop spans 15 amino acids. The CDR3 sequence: CASSHEGQSYSPLHF. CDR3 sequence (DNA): TGCGCCAGCAGCCACGAGGGACAGTCTTATTCACCCCTCCACTTT.

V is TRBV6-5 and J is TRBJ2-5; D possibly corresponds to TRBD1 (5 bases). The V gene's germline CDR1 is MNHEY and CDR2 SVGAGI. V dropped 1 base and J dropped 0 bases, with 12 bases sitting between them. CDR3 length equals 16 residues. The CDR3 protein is CASSYLPGPNQETQYF. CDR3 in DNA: TGTGCCAGCAGTTACTTGCCAGGGCCCAACCAAGAGACCCAGTACTTC.

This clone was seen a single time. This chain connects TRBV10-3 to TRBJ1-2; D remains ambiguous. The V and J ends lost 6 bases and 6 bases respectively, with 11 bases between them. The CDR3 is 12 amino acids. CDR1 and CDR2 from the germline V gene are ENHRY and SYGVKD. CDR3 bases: TGTGCCATCAGCCCCGTGGCCGATGGCTACACCTTC. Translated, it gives CAISPVADGYTF.

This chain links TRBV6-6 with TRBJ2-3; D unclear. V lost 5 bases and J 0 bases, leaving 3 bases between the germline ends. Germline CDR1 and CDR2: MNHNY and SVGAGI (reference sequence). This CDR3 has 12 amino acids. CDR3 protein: CASSLSTDTQYF. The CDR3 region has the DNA TGTGCCAGCAGTCTTAGCACAGATACGCAGTATTTT.

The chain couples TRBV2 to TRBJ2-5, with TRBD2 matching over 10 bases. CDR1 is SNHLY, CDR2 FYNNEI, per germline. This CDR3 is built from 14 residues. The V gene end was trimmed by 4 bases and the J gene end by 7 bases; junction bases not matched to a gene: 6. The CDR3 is CASSGTSGYGTQYF. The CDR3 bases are TGTGCCAGCAGTGGGACTAGCGGCTACGGGACCCAGTACTTC.

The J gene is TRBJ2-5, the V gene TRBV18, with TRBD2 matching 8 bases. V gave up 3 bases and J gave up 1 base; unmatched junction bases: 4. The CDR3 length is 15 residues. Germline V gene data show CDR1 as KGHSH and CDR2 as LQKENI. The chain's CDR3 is CASSPGGGLQETQYF. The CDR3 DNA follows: TGTGCCAGCTCACCTGGCGGGGGGCTCCAAGAGACCCAGTACTTC.

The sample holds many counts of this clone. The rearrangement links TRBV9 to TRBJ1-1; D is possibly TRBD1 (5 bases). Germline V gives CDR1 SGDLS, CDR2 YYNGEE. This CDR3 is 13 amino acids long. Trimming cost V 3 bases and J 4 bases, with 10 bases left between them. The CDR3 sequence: CASSGDSLTEAFF. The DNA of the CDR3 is TGTGCCAGCAGCGGAGACAGCCTCACTGAAGCTTTCTTT.

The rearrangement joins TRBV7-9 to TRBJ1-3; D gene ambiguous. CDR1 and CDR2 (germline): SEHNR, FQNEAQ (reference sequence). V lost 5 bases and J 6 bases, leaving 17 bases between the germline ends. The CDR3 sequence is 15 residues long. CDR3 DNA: TGTGCCAGCAGCCAAAACCAGAGACTAGAAAACACCATATATTTT. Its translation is CASSQNQRLENTIYF.

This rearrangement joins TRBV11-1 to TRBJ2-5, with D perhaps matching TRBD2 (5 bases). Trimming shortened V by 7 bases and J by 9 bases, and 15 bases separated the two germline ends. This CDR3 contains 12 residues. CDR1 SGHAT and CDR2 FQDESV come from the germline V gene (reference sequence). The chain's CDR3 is CASNHEGGSQYF. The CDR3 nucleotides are TGTGCCAGCAACCACGAAGGAGGTTCCCAGTACTTC.

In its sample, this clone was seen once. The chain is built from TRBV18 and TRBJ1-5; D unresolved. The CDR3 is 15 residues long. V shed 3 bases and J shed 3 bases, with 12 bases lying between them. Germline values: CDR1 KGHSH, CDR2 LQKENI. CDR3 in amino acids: CASSPEDGANQPQHF. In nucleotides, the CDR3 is TGTGCCAGCTCACCGGAGGACGGTGCCAATCAGCCCCAGCATTTT. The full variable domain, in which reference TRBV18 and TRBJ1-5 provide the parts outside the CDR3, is NAGVMQNPRHLVRRRGQEARLRCSPMKGHSHVYWYRQLPEEGLKFMVYLQKENIIDESGMPKERFSAEFPKEGPSILRIQQVVRGDSAAYFCASSPEDGANQPQHFGDGTRLSIL.

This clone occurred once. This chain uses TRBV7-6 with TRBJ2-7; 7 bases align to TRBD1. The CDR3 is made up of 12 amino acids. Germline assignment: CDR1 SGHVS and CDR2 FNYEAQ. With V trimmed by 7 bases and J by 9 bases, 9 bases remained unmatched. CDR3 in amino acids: CASIIRGPSQYF. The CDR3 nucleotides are TGTGCCAGCATCATTAGGGGGCCATCGCAGTACTTC.

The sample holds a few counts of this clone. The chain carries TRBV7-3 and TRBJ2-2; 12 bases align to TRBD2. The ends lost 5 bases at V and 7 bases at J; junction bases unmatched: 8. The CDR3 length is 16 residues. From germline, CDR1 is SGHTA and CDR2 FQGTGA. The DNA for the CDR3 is TGTGCCAGCAGCCTGGGGACTAGCGGGTTAGGCGGGGAGCTGTTTTTT. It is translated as CASSLGTSGLGGELFF. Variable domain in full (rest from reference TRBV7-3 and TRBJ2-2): GAGVSQTPSNKVTEKGKYVELRCDPISGHTALYWYRQSLGQGPEFLIYFQGTGAADDSGLPNDRFFAVRPEGSVSTLKIQRTERGDSAVYLCASSLGTSGLGGELFFGEGSRLTVL.

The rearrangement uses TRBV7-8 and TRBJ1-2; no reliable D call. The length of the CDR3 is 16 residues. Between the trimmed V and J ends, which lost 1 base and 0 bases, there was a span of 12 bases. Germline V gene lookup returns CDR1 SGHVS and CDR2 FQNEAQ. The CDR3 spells CASSLGRGWTNYGYTF. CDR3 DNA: TGTGCCAGCAGCTTAGGGCGGGGTTGGACTAACTATGGCTACACCTTC. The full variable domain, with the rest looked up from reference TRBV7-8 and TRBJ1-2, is GAGVSQSPRYKVAKRGQDVALRCDPISGHVSLFWYQQALGQGPEFLTYFQNEAQLDKSGLPSDRFFAERPEGSVSTLKIQRTQQEDSAVYLCASSLGRGWTNYGYTFGSGTRLTVV.

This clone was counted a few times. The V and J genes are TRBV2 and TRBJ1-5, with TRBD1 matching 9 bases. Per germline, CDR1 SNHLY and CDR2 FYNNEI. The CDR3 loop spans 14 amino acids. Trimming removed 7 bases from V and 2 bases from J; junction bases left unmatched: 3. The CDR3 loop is CASKTGGGNQPQHF. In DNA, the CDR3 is TGTGCCAGCAAAACAGGGGGCGGCAATCAGCCCCAGCATTTT.

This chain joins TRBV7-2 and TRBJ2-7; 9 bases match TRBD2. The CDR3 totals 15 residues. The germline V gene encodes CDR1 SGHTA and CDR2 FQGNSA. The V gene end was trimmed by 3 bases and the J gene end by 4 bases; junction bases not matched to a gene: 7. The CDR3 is CASSFLAGYKYEQYF. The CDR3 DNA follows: TGTGCCAGCAGCTTCCTAGCGGGATACAAGTACGAGCAGTACTTC.

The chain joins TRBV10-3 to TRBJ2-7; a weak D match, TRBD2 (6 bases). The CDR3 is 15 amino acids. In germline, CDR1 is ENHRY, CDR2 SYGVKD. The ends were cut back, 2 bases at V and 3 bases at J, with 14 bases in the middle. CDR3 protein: CAISEVASDSYEQYF. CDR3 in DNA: TGTGCCATCAGTGAGGTGGCTAGCGATAGCTACGAGCAGTACTTC.